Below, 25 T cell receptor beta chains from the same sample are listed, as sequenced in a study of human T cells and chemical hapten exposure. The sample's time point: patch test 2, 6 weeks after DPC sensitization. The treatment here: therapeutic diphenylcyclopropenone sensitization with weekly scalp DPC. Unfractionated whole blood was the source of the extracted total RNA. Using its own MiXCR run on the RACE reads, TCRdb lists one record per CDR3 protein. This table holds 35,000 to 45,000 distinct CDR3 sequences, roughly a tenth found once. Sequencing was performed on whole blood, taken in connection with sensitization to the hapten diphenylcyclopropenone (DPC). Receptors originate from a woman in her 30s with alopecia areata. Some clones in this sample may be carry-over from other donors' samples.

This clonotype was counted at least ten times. The CDR3 sequence is CAISERFGEGEQYF. The DNA of the CDR3 is TGTGCCATCAGTGAGCGTTTCGGGGAGGGCGAGCAGTACTTC. The chain uses TRBV10-3 and TRBJ2-7, with TRBD2 identical over 7 bases. This CDR3 region has 14 residues. The junction had 7 bases not matched to a gene; V was cut back by 2 bases and J by 6 bases. Germline V gene data show CDR1 as ENHRY and CDR2 as SYGVKD.

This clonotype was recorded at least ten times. DNA of the CDR3: TGTGCCAGCAGCTACCGGGAAGCCTACGAGCAGTACTTC. Protein sequence: CASSYREAYEQYF. The V and J genes are TRBV13 and TRBJ2-7; a weak D match, TRBD2 (5 bases). The V gene lost 4 bases and the J gene lost 2 bases, with 9 bases spanning the gap. In germline, CDR1 is PRHDT, CDR2 FYEKMQ (reference sequence). The CDR3 totals 13 residues.

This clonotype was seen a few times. This CDR3 is CASSLVAGPTEAFF. In DNA form, the CDR3 reads TGTGCCAGCAGCTTAGTGGCAGGGCCCACTGAAGCTTTCTTT. This rearrangement joins TRBV7-8 to TRBJ1-1, with D tentatively TRBD1 (5 bases). The ends were cut back, 1 base at V and 4 bases at J, with 10 bases in the middle. The CDR3 contains 14 residues. Germline values: CDR1 SGHVS, CDR2 FQNEAQ.

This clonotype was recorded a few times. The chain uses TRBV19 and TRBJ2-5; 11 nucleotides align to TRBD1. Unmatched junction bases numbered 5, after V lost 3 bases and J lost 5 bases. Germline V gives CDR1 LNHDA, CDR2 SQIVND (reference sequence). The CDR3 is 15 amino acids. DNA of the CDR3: TGTGCCAGTAGTATGGGGACAGGGGGTCGCGAGACCCAGTACTTC. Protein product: CASSMGTGGRETQYF.

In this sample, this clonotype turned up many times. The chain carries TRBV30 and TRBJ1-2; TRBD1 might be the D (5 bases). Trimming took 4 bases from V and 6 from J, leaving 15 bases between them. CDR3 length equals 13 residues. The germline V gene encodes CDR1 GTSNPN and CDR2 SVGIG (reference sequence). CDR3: CAWTGRRENGYTF. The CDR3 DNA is TGTGCCTGGACGGGACGGAGGGAGAATGGCTACACCTTC.

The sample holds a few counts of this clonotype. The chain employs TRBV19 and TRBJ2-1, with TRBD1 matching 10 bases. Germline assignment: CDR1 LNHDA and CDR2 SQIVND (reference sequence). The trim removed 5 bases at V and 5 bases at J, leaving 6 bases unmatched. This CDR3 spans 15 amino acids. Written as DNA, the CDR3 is TGTGCCAGTAGTCCCCCCGGGACAGGGGACAATGAGCAGTTCTTC. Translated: CASSPPGTGDNEQFF.

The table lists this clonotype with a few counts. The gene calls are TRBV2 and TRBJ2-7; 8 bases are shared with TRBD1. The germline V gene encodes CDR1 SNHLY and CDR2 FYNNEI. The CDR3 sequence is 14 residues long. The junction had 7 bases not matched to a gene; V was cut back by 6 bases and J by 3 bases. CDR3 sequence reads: CASSEQGEIYEQYF. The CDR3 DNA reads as TGTGCCAGCAGCGAACAGGGGGAGATCTACGAGCAGTACTTC.

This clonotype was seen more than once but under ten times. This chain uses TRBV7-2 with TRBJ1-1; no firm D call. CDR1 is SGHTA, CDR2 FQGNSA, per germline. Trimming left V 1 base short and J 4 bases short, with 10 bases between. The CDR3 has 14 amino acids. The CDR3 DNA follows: TGTGCCAGCAGCTTAGTCGCGGAGAGCACTGAAGCTTTCTTT. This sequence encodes CASSLVAESTEAFF.

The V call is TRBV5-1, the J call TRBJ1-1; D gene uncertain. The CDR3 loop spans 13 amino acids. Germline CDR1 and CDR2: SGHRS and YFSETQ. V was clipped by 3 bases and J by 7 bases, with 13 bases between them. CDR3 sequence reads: CASSSRNEGEAFF. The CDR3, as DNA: TGCGCCAGCAGCTCCCGAAATGAGGGTGAAGCTTTCTTT.

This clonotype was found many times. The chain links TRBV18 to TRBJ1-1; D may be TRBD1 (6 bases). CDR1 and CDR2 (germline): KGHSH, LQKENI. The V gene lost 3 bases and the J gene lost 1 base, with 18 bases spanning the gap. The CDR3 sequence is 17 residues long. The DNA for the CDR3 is TGTGCCAGCTCACCCTCGACCGGACAGATAAAGAACACTGAAGCTTTCTTT. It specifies CASSPSTGQIKNTEAFF.

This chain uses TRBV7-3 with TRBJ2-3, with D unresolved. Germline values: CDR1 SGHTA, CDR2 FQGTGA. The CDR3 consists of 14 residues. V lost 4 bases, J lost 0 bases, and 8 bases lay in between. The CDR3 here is CASSSGPSTDTQYF. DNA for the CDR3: TGTGCCAGCAGCTCCGGGCCGAGCACAGATACGCAGTATTTT.

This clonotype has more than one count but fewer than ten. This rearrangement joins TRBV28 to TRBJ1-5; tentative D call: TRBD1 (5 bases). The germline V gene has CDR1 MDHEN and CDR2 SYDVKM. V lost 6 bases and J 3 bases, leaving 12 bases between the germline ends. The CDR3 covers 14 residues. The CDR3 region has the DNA TGTGCCAGCAGCTTGGGAGGGGACAATCAGCCCCAGCATTTT. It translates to CASSLGGDNQPQHF.

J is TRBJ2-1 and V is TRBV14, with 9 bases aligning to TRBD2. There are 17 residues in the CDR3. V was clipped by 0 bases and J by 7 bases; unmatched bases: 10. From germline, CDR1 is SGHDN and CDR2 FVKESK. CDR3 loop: CASSQEGRLAGQNEQFF. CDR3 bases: TGTGCCAGCAGCCAAGAGGGGCGTCTAGCGGGGCAAAATGAGCAGTTCTTC.

CDR3 sequence: CASSWGRDHEQYF. The CDR3 DNA follows: TGTGCCAGCAGCTGGGGACGGGACCACGAGCAGTACTTC. The J gene is TRBJ2-7, the V gene TRBV5-4; D may be TRBD1 or TRBD2 (5 bases each). The CDR3 is 13 residues long. Trimming removed 3 bases from V and 5 bases from J, with 12 bases in between. From germline, CDR1 is SGHNT and CDR2 YYREEE (reference sequence). Together with reference TRBV5-4 and TRBJ2-7, the CDR3 gives the full variable domain: ETGVTQSPTHLIKTRGQQVTLRCSSQSGHNTVSWYQQALGQGPQFIFQYYREEENGRGNFPPRFSGLQFPNYSSELNVNALELDDSALYLCASSWGRDHEQYFGPGTRLTVT.

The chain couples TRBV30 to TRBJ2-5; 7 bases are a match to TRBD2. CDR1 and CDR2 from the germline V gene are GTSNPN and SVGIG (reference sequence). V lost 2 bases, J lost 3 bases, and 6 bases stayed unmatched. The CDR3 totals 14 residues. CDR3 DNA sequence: TGTGCCTGGAGTCTAACGGGGGGTGAAGAGACCCAGTACTTC. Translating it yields CAWSLTGGEETQYF.

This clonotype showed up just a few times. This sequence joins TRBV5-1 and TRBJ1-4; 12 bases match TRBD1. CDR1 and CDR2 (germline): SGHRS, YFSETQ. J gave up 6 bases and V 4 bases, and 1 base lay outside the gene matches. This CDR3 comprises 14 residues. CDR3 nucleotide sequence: TGCGCCAGCAGCGGGACAGGGGGCGATGAAAAACTGTTTTTT. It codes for CASSGTGGDEKLFF. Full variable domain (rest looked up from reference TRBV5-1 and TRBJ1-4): KAGVTQTPRYLIKTRGQQVTLSCSPISGHRSVSWYQQTPGQGLQFLFEYFSETQRNKGNFPGRFSGRQFSNSRSEMNVSTLELGDSALYLCASSGTGGDEKLFFGSGTQLSVL.

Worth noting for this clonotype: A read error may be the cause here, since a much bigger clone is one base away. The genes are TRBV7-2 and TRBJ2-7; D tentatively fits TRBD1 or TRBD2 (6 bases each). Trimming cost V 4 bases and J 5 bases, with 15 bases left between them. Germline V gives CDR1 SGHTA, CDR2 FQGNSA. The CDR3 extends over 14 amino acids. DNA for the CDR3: TGTGCCAGCAGCTGGGGGGCAACAGCGCACGAGCAGTACTTC. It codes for CASSWGATAHEQYF.

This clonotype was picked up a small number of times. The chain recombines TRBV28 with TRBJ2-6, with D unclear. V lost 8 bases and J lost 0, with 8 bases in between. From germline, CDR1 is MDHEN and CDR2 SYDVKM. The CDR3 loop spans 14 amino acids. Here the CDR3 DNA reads TGTGCCAGCCTCAAGTCCTCTGGGGCCAACGTCCTGACTTTC. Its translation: CASLKSSGANVLTF.

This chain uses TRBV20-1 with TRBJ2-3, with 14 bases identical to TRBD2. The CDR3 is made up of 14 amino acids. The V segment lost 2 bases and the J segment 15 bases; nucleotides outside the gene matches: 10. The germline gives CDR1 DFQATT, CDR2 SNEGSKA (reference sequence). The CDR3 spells CSARLVTSGGDAYF. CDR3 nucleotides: TGCAGTGCTAGACTGGTGACTAGCGGGGGGGACGCCTATTTT.

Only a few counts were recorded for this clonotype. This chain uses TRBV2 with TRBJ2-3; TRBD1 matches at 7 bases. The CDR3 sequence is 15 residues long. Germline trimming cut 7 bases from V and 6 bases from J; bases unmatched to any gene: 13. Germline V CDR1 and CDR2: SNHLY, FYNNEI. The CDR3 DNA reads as TGTGCCAGCATCCCGGACAGGAACGGATGGGATACGCAGTATTTT. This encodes CASIPDRNGWDTQYF.

CDR3 bases: TGTGCCAGCAGCCCGGGGGGGCTAGCGGGGGGCCAAGAGACCCAGTACTTC. Residues: CASSPGGLAGGQETQYF. This sequence joins TRBV5-4 and TRBJ2-5; TRBD2 matches 11 bases. Germline V gene sequence: CDR1 SGHNT, CDR2 YYREEE (reference sequence). The CDR3 extends over 17 amino acids. V gave up 4 bases and J gave up 1 base; unmatched junction bases: 9.

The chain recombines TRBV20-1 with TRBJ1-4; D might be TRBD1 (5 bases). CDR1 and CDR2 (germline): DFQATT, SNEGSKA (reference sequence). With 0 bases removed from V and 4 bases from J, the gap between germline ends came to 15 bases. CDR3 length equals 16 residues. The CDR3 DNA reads TGCAGTGCTAGAGATCTGTCATCAGGGAATAATGAAAAACTGTTTTTT. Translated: CSARDLSSGNNEKLFF.

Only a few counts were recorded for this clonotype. DNA for the CDR3: TGTGCCAGCAGCTCCCAGCCCGGGACCTCTGCCAACGAGCAGTACTTC. It codes for CASSSQPGTSANEQYF. The V and J genes are TRBV7-2 and TRBJ2-7, with D perhaps TRBD1 or TRBD2 (5 bases each). This CDR3 is built from 16 residues. V lost 4 bases and J 5 bases, leaving 21 bases between the germline ends. Germline V CDR1 and CDR2: SGHTA, FQGNSA. Drawing the rest from reference TRBV7-2 and TRBJ2-7, the complete variable domain is GAGVSQSPSNKVTEKGKDVELRCDPISGHTALYWYRQSLGQGLEFLIYFQGNSAPDKSGLPSDRFSAERTGGSVSTLTIQRTQQEDSAVYLCASSSQPGTSANEQYFGPGTRLTVT.

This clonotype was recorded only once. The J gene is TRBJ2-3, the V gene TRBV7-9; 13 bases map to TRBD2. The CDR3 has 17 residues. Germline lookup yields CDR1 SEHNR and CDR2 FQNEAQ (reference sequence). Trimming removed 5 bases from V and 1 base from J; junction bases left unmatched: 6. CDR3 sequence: CASSPGLAGARTDTQYF. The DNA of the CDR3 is TGTGCCAGCAGCCCAGGACTAGCGGGGGCCCGCACAGATACGCAGTATTTT.

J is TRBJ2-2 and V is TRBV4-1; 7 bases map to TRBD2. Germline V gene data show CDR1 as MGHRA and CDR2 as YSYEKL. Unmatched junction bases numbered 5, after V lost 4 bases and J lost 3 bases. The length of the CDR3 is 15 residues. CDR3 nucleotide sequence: TGCGCCAGCAGCCCACCTAGCGGCTACACCGGGGAGCTGTTTTTT. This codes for CASSPPSGYTGELFF.